This T cell receptor (beta chain) was identified in a study of blood T cell repertoires in COVID-19. Across the study: Researchers got acute and convalescent COVID-19 samples from the United States, Italy and Spain. Nucleic acid was either cDNA or gDNA, and it came from T cells, B-cell-depleted T cells, or PBMCs.

Authors' analysis steps: Quantification of nucleated cells was approximated via reference gene primer amplification. Sequenced by immunoSEQ multiplex PCR; TCRdb stores in-frame clones only, minus some. V and J calls and clone size are as listed in that table; D and trimming were resolved from the DNA. Found here are approximately 160,000 clones, 65% to 85% of them singletons; the top ten hold less than 3.5%. The CDR3 consists of 14 residues. V dropped 5 bases and J dropped 4 bases, with 12 bases sitting between them. CDR1 and CDR2 (germline): MNHEY, SVGAGI. This clone showed up just a few times. Sequencing used peripheral blood. This clonotype was sampled from a woman aged 55-75 years with acute or convalescent COVID-19. The rearrangement uses TRBV6-5 and TRBJ2-1; D call uncertain. Written as DNA, the CDR3 is TGTGCCAGCAGTCTATTCTCCCCTTACAATGAGCAGTTCTTC. It translates to CASSLFSPYNEQFF.